This TCR beta chain was retrieved from a study of T cell repertoires in cytomegalovirus infection. Study context: Shared public TCR beta signatures pointed to both CMV infection and a matching HLA type. Study results and limitations: The response measured ex vivo was dominated by TCR beta clonotypes (HLA-C-restricted and CMV-specific). Summed public TCR beta family frequency identified CMV carriers bearing the relevant HLA.

On this clonotype: Its cognate antigen is unknown.

The V end lost 3 bases, the J end lost 2 bases, and 10 bases lay between the germline ends. CDR1 and CDR2 from the germline V gene are SGHRS and YFSETQ. The CDR3 extends over 14 amino acids. TCRdb reanalysed the reads using MiXCR and keeps one entry per CDR3 protein. The repertoire holds 300,000 to 400,000 distinct CDR3 sequences, more than 8% seen once, with about 3.9% in the top ten. Material: PBMCs. The sequence was obtained from a human donor in good health (CMV status not recorded). Some clones in this sample may be carry-over from other donors' samples. V usage is TRBV5-1 and J usage is TRBJ2-3; D is unclear. The CDR3 here is CASSSSSITDTQYF. Written as DNA, the CDR3 is TGCGCCAGCAGCTCCTCGTCTATCACAGATACGCAGTATTTT.